Shown below are 21 T cell receptor beta chains from a single sample sequenced in a study of blood T cells in healthy people across ages. A second PCR, run for roughly 7 to 11 cycles, used a sample-barcoded 5' primer plus a J-beta primer mix. TCRdb used MiXCR to reprocess the 5' RACE reads, holding one entry per CDR3 protein. The sample gives 1.5 million to 2 million distinct CDR3 sequences, around 40% of which show up once; about 23% is in the top ten. The source material was blood. The receptors were sampled from a human donor in good health.

In its sample, this clonotype was seen a few times. V and J are TRBV3-1 and TRBJ2-7; D perhaps matches TRBD1 (5 bases). Germline CDR1 and CDR2: LGHDT and YNNKEL (reference sequence). The germline V and J ends were trimmed by 3 bases and 2 bases, with 5 bases remaining between them. The length of the CDR3 is 12 residues. In nucleotides, the CDR3 is TGTGCCAGCAGCCAGACAGCCTACGAGCAGTACTTC. Protein: CASSQTAYEQYF.

This chain connects TRBV3-1 to TRBJ2-7; D remains ambiguous. The J call is uncertain, as TRBJ2-5 better fits the DNA end. Germline lookup yields CDR1 LGHDT and CDR2 YNNKEL (reference sequence). The length of the CDR3 is 14 residues. The CDR3 coding sequence is TGTGCCAGCAGCCGTAGTCTCGGTGGGGAGACCCAGTACTTC. Amino acids: CASSRSLGGETQYF.

The chain employs TRBV6-2 or TRBV6-3 and TRBJ2-3; 8 nucleotides align to TRBD2. CDR3 length: 16 residues. V was clipped by 6 bases and J by 0 bases; unmatched bases: 8. CDR1 and CDR2 from the germline V gene are MNHEY and SVGEGT. The CDR3: CASSPASGFSTDTQYF. CDR3 nucleotides: TGTGCCAGCAGCCCCGCTAGCGGGTTCAGCACAGATACGCAGTATTTT.

This clonotype came up a few times. The chain is built from TRBV9 and TRBJ2-3, with D hard to call. Deletions cut 0 bases from V and 0 bases from J, with 8 bases between. The length of the CDR3 is 15 residues. CDR1 SGDLS and CDR2 YYNGEE come from the germline V gene. The chain's CDR3 is CASSVDTVSTDTQYF. The CDR3 DNA follows: TGTGCCAGCAGCGTAGATACAGTTAGCACAGATACGCAGTATTTT.

J is TRBJ2-6 and V is TRBV7-2; no definite D call. Germline V lookup: CDR1 SGHTA, CDR2 FQGNSA. This CDR3 is built from 17 residues. The V and J ends lost 1 base and 0 bases respectively, with 10 bases between them. The CDR3 is CASSLGTPSSGANVLTF. Written as DNA, the CDR3 is TGTGCCAGCAGCTTAGGGACGCCTAGCTCTGGGGCCAACGTCCTGACTTTC.

This clonotype was found a few times. The chain uses TRBV20-1 and TRBJ1-2; D unresolved. Trimming removed 0 bases from V and 4 bases from J, with 12 bases in between. Germline values: CDR1 DFQATT, CDR2 SNEGSKA (reference sequence). This CDR3 has 14 residues. CDR3 in amino acids: CSARDRVASYGYTF. In nucleotides, the CDR3 is TGCAGTGCTAGAGATAGAGTGGCCTCCTATGGCTACACCTTC.

The V call is TRBV2, the J call TRBJ1-2; D is ambiguous. Germline V gene lookup returns CDR1 SNHLY and CDR2 FYNNEI. V was clipped by 5 bases and J by 6 bases, with 16 bases between them. The CDR3 length is 14 residues. Written as DNA, the CDR3 is TGTGCCAGCAGTCTCTTCACCCACGCTAATGGCTACACCTTC. Translated, it gives CASSLFTHANGYTF.

The gene calls are TRBV7-2 and TRBJ2-1; 11 bases are shared with TRBD1. Germline CDR1 reads SGHTA; CDR2 reads FQGNSA. Unmatched junction bases numbered 8, after V lost 8 bases and J lost 8 bases. CDR3 length: 14 residues. The CDR3: CASLDRGLGHEQFF. In nucleotides, the CDR3 is TGTGCCAGCTTGGACAGGGGGCTAGGCCATGAGCAGTTCTTC.

The rearrangement uses TRBV15 and TRBJ2-3; 11 bases fit TRBD2. V dropped 0 bases and J dropped 1; count of bases not matched to a gene: 9. The CDR3 is 19 residues long. CDR1 is LNHNV, CDR2 YYDKDF, per germline (reference sequence). The CDR3 sequence is CATSRDRGLLAGGTDTQYF. CDR3 nucleotide sequence: TGTGCCACCAGCAGAGATAGGGGATTACTAGCGGGGGGCACAGATACGCAGTATTTT.

This clonotype was found a few times. The rearrangement uses TRBV10-3 and TRBJ1-2; TRBD1 might be the D (5 bases). Germline V gives CDR1 ENHRY, CDR2 SYGVKD. The CDR3 extends over 15 amino acids. The V end was cut by 3 bases, the J end by 4 bases, with 15 bases between. CDR3 sequence (DNA): TGTGCCATCAGTGAACAGGACCGGTTATCCTATGGCTACACCTTC. It specifies CAISEQDRLSYGYTF.

This clonotype was detected a few times. The chain is built from TRBV7-9 and TRBJ2-7; 7 bases line up with TRBD2. V was pared by 5 bases and J by 0 bases, with 7 bases of the junction left unmatched. This CDR3 is 15 amino acids long. Germline CDR1 reads SEHNR; CDR2 reads FQNEAQ (reference sequence). CDR3 amino acids: CASSESGAVSYEQYF. In DNA form, the CDR3 reads TGTGCCAGCAGCGAGAGCGGGGCCGTCTCCTACGAGCAGTACTTC.

Only one count was recorded for this clonotype. The V and J genes are TRBV4-2 and TRBJ1-4; D call uncertain. CDR1 and CDR2 (germline): LGHNA, YNFKEQ. V lost 1 base to trimming and J lost 5 bases, with 11 bases between them. The CDR3 is 15 residues long. CDR3 protein: CASSQAAVWNEKLFF. CDR3 bases: TGTGCCAGCAGCCAAGCCGCTGTCTGGAATGAAAAACTGTTTTTT.

The chain carries TRBV13 and TRBJ2-3; 9 positions match TRBD2. Germline CDR1 PRHDT, CDR2 FYEKMQ (reference sequence). Unmatched junction bases numbered 6, after V lost 5 bases and J lost 0 bases. The CDR3 is 16 residues long. As DNA, the CDR3 is TGTGCCAGCAGCACTAAAGCGGGGGGAAGCACAGATACGCAGTATTTT. Its translation: CASSTKAGGSTDTQYF. The variable domain in full, completed from reference TRBV13 and TRBJ2-3, reads AAGVIQSPRHLIKEKRETATLKCYPIPRHDTVYWYQQGPGQDPQFLISFYEKMQSDKGSIPDRFSAQQFSDYHSELNMSSLELGDSALYFCASSTKAGGSTDTQYFGPGTRLTVL.

The sample holds a few counts of this clonotype. The chain's CDR3 is CSAGGRETYEQYF. In nucleotides, the CDR3 is TGCAGCGCCGGGGGGCGGGAGACCTACGAGCAGTACTTC. This chain joins TRBV29-1 and TRBJ2-7; TRBD2 might be the D (7 bases). The V end was cut by 7 bases, the J end by 2 bases, with 15 bases between. This CDR3 spans 13 amino acids. CDR1 SQVTM and CDR2 ANQGSEA come from the germline V gene.

In this sample, this clonotype turned up a few times. This chain connects TRBV5-5 to TRBJ2-1, with D perhaps being TRBD1 or TRBD2 (5 bases each). Per germline, CDR1 SGHKS and CDR2 YYEKEE (reference sequence). The CDR3 runs to 13 residues. With 4 bases removed from V and 8 bases from J, the gap between germline ends came to 13 bases. CDR3 sequence: CASSLGTIDEQFF. In DNA, the CDR3 is TGTGCCAGCAGCCTGGGGACCATAGATGAGCAGTTCTTC.

This clonotype was seen once. This rearrangement joins TRBV6-2 or TRBV6-3 to TRBJ2-7; possible D gene TRBD2, 5 bases. The length of the CDR3 is 15 residues. Trimming cost V 6 bases and J 0 bases, with 15 bases left between them. CDR1 is MNHEY, CDR2 SVGEGT, per germline. CDR3 in DNA: TGTGCCAGCAGCCCCTGGACTGAAGACTCCTACGAGCAGTACTTC. It translates to CASSPWTEDSYEQYF.

V usage is TRBV18 and J usage is TRBJ2-1, with D possibly being TRBD1 (5 bases). CDR3 length: 15 residues. CDR1 KGHSH and CDR2 LQKENI come from the germline V gene. Trimming cost V 4 bases and J 4 bases, with 14 bases left between them. CDR3 DNA sequence: TGTGCCAGCTCACTGAGAGTGGGGCGGTACAATGAGCAGTTCTTC. It specifies CASSLRVGRYNEQFF.

The J gene is TRBJ1-4, the V gene TRBV4-1; TRBD1 agrees at 7 bases. CDR1 and CDR2 (germline): MGHRA, YSYEKL. The V segment lost 3 bases and the J segment 0 bases; nucleotides outside the gene matches: 4. The CDR3 runs to 16 residues. CDR3 sequence (DNA): TGCGCCAGCAGCCAGCAAGACAGGGCAACTAATGAAAAACTGTTTTTT. Translation gives CASSQQDRATNEKLFF.

This clonotype was observed a handful of times. V gene TRBV2 combines with J gene TRBJ1-1, with 9 bases fitting TRBD1. Germline CDR1 reads SNHLY; CDR2 reads FYNNEI. The CDR3 length is 15 residues. J gave up 4 bases and V 3 bases, and 6 bases lay outside the gene matches. CDR3 nucleotide sequence: TGTGCCAGCAGTGAGGACAGGGGACGAGGCACTGAAGCTTTCTTT. Protein sequence: CASSEDRGRGTEAFF.

The chain has TRBV6-1 and TRBJ1-2, with D unresolved. Germline assignment: CDR1 MNHNS and CDR2 SASEGT. V gave up 4 bases and J gave up 4 bases, with 13 bases separating them. This CDR3 is built from 14 residues. The CDR3 nucleotides are TGTGCCAGCAGTGTCTTACGGGCCCTCTATGGCTACACCTTC. Amino acid sequence: CASSVLRALYGYTF.

The chain links TRBV24-1 to TRBJ2-1; 9 bases are shared with TRBD1. The germline CDR1 and CDR2 sequences are KGHDR and SFDVKD. The CDR3 is 15 residues long. The junction had 9 bases not matched to a gene; V was cut back by 6 bases and J by 7 bases. The CDR3 loop reads CATSPRDRVWNEQFF. The CDR3 DNA follows: TGTGCCACCAGTCCCCGGGACAGGGTTTGGAATGAGCAGTTCTTC.